These T cell receptor beta chains were read from a single sample in a study of blood T cell repertoires in COVID-19. The assay was immunoSEQ multiplex PCR, and TCRdb's table has in-frame clones only and misses some. The sample has about 350,000 clones; 87% are singletons. Sequencing was done on a sample of PBMCs or T cells enriched from blood (not recorded which). These receptors all stem from a woman in her twenties or thirties who had recovered from COVID-19. CDR3s leave out the opening cysteine and the closing phenylalanine or tryptophan. The listing skips clone size in some rows; elsewhere it reads once, few, many or a size class.

length,V,size,J,CDR3
12,TRBV5-1,-,TRBJ2-2,ASSSQGNTGELF
13,TRBV28,-,TRBJ2-7,ASSGTGGGSYEQY
13,TRBV11-2,-,TRBJ2-7,ASSLAGDSTYEQY
12,TRBV10-3,-,TRBJ2-3,AMRDQALTDTQY
12,TRBV28,-,TRBJ2-1,ASSLSAIYNEQF
13,TRBV5-4,-,TRBJ1-4,ASSRGGQAGEKLF
14,TRBV7-9,-,TRBJ1-5,ASSSTGEGSNQPQH
15,TRBV4-1,-,TRBJ1-5,ASSQDVELVRHQPQH
14,TRBV7-2,-,TRBJ2-5,ASSPVLAGGQETQY
13,TRBV19,-,TRBJ2-2,ASSIASANTGELF
11,TRBV11-1,many,TRBJ1-1,ASSPGMNTEAF
13,TRBV11-2,-,TRBJ1-1,ASSLVAGWNTEAF
12,TRBV6-2/TRBV6-3,once,TRBJ2-3,ASSRDSSTDTQY
13,TRBV5-1,-,TRBJ2-7,ASSLGTGRSDEQY
11,TRBV5-4,-,TRBJ1-2,ASNGDRTYGYT
14,TRBV7-2,-,TRBJ2-7,ASSLDEGHAPYEQY
14,TRBV5-4,-,TRBJ2-7,ASSLGLGQRAYEQY
14,TRBV18,-,TRBJ1-1,ASSPLGTAKITEAF
12,TRBV3-1/TRBV3-2,-,TRBJ1-3,ASSPGTGRNTIY
14,TRBV6-6,-,TRBJ2-1,ASIPDGTSSYNEQF
13,TRBV30,-,TRBJ1-2,AWSPPDTHRYGYT
13,TRBV6-5,-,TRBJ1-1,ASSYSRRGNTEAF
11,TRBV28,few,TRBJ1-1,ASGGTLNTEAF
13,TRBV28,-,TRBJ2-1,ASSLRDRGRGEQF
14,TRBV5-1,-,TRBJ2-1,ASSLTSGEAYNEQF
10,TRBV6-5,once,TRBJ1-1,AIRGGDTEAF
14,TRBV9,-,TRBJ2-5,ASSAGGRGAQETQY
11,TRBV27,-,TRBJ2-7,ASSTTLSDEQY
13,TRBV5-1,-,TRBJ2-1,ASSLAPGSYNEQF
13,TRBV28,-,TRBJ1-5,ASNKQGARGGPQH
13,TRBV28,-,TRBJ1-1,ASRLWLASNTEAF
12,TRBV11-2,-,TRBJ1-2,ASSLVAGAGGYT
12,TRBV3-1/TRBV3-2,-,TRBJ2-5,ASSQALRPETQY
16,TRBV7-2,-,TRBJ2-1,ASSGTSGGAIGTNEQF
13,TRBV28,-,TRBJ1-5,ASSPQGRNNQPQH
11,TRBV2,few,TRBJ2-3,ASSVTVIDTQY
12,TRBV28,-,TRBJ1-2,ASIGITGGNGYT
11,TRBV23-1,-,TRBJ2-1,ASRRAGDNEQF
13,TRBV13,-,TRBJ2-7,ASSSPGQGTYEQY
13,TRBV15,-,TRBJ1-6,ATSRERQHNSPLH
12,TRBV5-1,-,TRBJ2-3,ASSTSGDTDTQY
13,TRBV20-1,-,TRBJ2-1,SANEGAKSYNEQF
11,TRBV7-9,-,TRBJ1-4,ASSSSDSRKLF
12,TRBV6-4,few,TRBJ2-1,ASSDGGAGNEQF
16,TRBV9,-,TRBJ1-3,ASSVLPGLTSSGNTIY
12,TRBV3-1/TRBV3-2,-,TRBJ2-5,ASSLAGRGETQY
11,TRBV7-2,-,TRBJ2-2,ASSSDSTGELF
13,TRBV5-1,once,TRBJ1-6,ASSLGHPGNSPLH
13,TRBV18,-,TRBJ1-4,ASAGTEDSNEKLF
12,TRBV6-1,-,TRBJ1-4,ASSEQGGGEKLF
13,TRBV7-8,-,TRBJ2-7,ASSFSAGSSYEQY
13,TRBV19,-,TRBJ1-1,ASSKKPGGFTEAF
11,TRBV30,-,TRBJ1-5,AWSTAGNQPQH